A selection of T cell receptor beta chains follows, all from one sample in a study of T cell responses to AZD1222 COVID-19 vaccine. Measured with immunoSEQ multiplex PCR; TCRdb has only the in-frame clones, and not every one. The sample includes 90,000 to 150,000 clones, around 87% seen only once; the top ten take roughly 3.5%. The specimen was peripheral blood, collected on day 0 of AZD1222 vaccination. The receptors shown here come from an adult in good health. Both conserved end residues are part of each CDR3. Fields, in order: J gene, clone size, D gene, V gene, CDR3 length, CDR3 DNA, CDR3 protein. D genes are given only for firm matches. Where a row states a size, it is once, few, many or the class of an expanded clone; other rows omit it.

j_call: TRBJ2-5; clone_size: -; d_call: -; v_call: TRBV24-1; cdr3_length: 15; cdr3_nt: TGTGCCACCAGTGACAATCGGGGGAGCGTGGAGACCCAGTACTTC; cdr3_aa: CATSDNRGSVETQYF
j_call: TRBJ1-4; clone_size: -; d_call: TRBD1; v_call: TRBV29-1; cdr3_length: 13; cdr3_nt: TGCAGCGTCGCGGGACAGACTAATGAAAAACTGTTTTTT; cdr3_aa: CSVAGQTNEKLFF
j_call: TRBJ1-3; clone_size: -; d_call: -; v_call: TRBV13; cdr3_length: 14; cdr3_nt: TGTGCCAGCAGCTCCCAGGGGCGCGGAAACACCATATATTTT; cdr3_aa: CASSSQGRGNTIYF
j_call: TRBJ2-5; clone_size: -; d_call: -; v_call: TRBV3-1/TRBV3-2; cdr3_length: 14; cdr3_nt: TGTGCCAGCAGCCCTCCCGGACAGCAAGAGACCCAGTACTTC; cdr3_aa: CASSPPGQQETQYF
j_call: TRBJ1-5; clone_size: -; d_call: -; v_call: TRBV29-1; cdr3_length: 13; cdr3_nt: TGCAGCGTTTCGGGGGGTGGGGATCAGCCCCAGCATTTT; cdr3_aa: CSVSGGGDQPQHF
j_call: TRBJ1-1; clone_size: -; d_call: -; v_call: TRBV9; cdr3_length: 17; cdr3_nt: TGTGCCAGCAGCGTAGGTGTGGGGGGCCGGGGAGGCACTGAAGCTTTCTTT; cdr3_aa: CASSVGVGGRGGTEAFF
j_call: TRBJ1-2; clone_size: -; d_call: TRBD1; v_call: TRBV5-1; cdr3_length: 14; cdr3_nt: TGCGCCAGCAGCGTGCTGACAGGGAACTATGGCTACACCTTC; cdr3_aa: CASSVLTGNYGYTF
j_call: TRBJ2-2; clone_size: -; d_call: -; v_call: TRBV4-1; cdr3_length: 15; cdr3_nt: TGCGCCAGCAGCCAAGAGGGGGGCCTAACCGGGGAGCTGTTTTTT; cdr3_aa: CASSQEGGLTGELFF
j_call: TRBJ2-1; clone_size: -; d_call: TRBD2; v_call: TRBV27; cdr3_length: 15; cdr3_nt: TGTGCCAGCAGTTTCGTAGCGGGGGGGAATGGTGAGCAGTTCTTC; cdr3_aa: CASSFVAGGNGEQFF
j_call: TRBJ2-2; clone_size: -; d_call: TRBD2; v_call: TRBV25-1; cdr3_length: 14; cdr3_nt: TGTGCCAGCAGTGAGACGGCGGGGGCCGGGGAGCTGTTTTTT; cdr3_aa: CASSETAGAGELFF
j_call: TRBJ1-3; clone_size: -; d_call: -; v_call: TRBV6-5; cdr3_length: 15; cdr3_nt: TGTGCCAGCAGGGCCAGAGGGAATAACGGAAACACCATATATTTT; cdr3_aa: CASRARGNNGNTIYF
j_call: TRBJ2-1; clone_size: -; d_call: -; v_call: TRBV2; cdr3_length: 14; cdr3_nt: TGTGCCGTTCTCCCCGGTAGCTCCTACAATGAGCAGTTCTTC; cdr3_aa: CAVLPGSSYNEQFF
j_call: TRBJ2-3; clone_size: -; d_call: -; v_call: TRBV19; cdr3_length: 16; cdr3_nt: TGTGCCAGTAGTTCCCGGGGAGGGGGCAGCACAGATACGCAGTATTTT; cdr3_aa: CASSSRGGGSTDTQYF
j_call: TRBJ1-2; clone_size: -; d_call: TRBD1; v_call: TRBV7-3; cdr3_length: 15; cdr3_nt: TGTGCCAGCAGCCCTAATACGGGACAGCTTTATGGCTACACCTTC; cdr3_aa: CASSPNTGQLYGYTF
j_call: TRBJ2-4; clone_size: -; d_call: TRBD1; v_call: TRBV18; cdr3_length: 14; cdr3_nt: TGTGCCAGCTCACCACTTCAGGGGGTGGCCATTCAGTACTTC; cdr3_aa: CASSPLQGVAIQYF
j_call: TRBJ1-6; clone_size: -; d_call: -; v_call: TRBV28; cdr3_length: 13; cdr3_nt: TGTGCCAGCAGCAACTCATTAGGGTCACCCCTCCACTTT; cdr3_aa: CASSNSLGSPLHF
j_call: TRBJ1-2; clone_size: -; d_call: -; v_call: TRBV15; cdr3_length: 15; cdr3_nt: TGTGCCACCAGCACGATATATCGGAGGGACTATGGCTACACCTTC; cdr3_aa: CATSTIYRRDYGYTF
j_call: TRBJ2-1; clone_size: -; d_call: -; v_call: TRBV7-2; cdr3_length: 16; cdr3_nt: TGTGCCAGCAGCGACCGCCGGCGTACCTCCTACAATGAGCAGTTCTTC; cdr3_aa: CASSDRRRTSYNEQFF
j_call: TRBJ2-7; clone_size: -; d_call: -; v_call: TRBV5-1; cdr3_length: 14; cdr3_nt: TGCGCCAGCAGCTTGGTTTCCCAACTAGCAGAGCAGTACTTC; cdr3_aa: CASSLVSQLAEQYF
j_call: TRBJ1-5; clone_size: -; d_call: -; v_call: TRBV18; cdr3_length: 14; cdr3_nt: TGTGCCAGCTCACCCGACGGTAGCAATCAGCCCCAGCATTTT; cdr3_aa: CASSPDGSNQPQHF
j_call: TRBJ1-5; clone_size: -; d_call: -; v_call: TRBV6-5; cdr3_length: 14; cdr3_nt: TGTGCCTCAGAACGGACTTATAGCAATCAGCCCCAGCATTTT; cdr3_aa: CASERTYSNQPQHF
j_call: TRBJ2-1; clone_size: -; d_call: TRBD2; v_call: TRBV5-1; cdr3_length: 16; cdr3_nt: TGCGCCAGCAGCCCACTGACTAGCGGGGCTAACAATGAGCAGTTCTTC; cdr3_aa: CASSPLTSGANNEQFF
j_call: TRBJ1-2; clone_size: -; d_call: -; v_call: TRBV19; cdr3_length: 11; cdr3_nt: TGTGCCAGTAGTTACTCCTATGGCTACACCTTC; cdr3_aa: CASSYSYGYTF
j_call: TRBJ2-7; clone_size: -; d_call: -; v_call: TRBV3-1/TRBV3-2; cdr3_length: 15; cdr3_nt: TGTGCCAGCAGCCTCGTGCGGTTCTCTCGGTCCGAGCAGTACTTC; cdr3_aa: CASSLVRFSRSEQYF
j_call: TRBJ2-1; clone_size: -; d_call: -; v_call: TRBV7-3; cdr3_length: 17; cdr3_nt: TGTGCCAGCAGCCTTCAGGTCAGGGTAAGCTCCTACAATGAGCAGTTCTTC; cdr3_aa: CASSLQVRVSSYNEQFF
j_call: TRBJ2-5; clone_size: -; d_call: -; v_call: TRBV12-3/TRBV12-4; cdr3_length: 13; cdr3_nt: TGTGCCAGCAGCCGGTCGCTTAGTGGGACCCAGTACTTC; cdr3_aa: CASSRSLSGTQYF
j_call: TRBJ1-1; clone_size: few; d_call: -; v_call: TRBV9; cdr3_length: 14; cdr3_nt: TGTGCCAGCAGCGCCACATACCGGGACACTGAAGCTTTCTTT; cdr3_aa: CASSATYRDTEAFF
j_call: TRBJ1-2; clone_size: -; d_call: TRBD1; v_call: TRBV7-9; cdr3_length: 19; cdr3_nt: TGTGCCAGCAGCTTACGGATCTGGACAGGGCACCCGTCTAACTATGGCTACACCTTC; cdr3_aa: CASSLRIWTGHPSNYGYTF
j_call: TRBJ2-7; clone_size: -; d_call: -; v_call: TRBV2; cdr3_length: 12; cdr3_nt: TGTGCCAGCAAACTCGGGCCCTACGAGCAGTACTTC; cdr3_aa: CASKLGPYEQYF
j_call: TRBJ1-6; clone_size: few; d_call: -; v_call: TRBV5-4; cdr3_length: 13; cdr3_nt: TGTGCCAGCAGCTTGGTCAAGAATTCACCCCTCCACTTT; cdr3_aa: CASSLVKNSPLHF
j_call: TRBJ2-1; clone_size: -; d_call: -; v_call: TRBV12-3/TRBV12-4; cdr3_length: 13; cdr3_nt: TGTGCCAGCAGTTTAGTAGGGGGCAATGAGCAGTTCTTC; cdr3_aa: CASSLVGGNEQFF
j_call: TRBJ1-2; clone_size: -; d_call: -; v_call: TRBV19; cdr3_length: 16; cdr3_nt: TGTGCCAGTAGTATAGGAGGGCTGACAGACACCTATGGCTACACCTTC; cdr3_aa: CASSIGGLTDTYGYTF
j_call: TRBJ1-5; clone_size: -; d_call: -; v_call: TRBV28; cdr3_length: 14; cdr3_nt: TGTGCCAGCAGTTTTGTACCAGGGAATCAGCCCCAGCATTTT; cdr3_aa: CASSFVPGNQPQHF
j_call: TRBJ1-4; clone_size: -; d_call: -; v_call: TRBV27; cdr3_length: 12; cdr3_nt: TGTGCCAGCAGTCATGGTGGGGAAAAACTGTTTTTT; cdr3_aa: CASSHGGEKLFF
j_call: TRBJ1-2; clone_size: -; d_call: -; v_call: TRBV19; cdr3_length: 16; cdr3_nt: TGTGCCAGTAGTATAGATCTGACAGGAGCTAACTATGGCTACACCTTC; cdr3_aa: CASSIDLTGANYGYTF
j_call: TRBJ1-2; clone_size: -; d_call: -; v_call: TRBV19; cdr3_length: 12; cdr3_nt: TGTGCCAGTAGTCATCAGGGTGGTGGCTACACCTTC; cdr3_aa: CASSHQGGGYTF
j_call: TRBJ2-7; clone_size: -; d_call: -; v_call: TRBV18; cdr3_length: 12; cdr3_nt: TGTGCCAGTTCACCGAGGGAATACGAGCAGTACTTC; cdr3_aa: CASSPREYEQYF
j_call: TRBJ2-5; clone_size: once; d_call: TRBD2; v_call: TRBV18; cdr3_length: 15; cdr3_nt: TGTGCCAGCTCACCACCATCAATAGCGGGGGAGACCCAGTACTTC; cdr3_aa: CASSPPSIAGETQYF
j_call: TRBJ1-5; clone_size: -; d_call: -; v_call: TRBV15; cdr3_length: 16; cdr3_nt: TGTGCCACCAGCAGAGGGGGCCGCACAGAGAATCAGCCCCAGCATTTT; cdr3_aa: CATSRGGRTENQPQHF
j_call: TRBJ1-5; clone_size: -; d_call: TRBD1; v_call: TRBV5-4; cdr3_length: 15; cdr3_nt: TGTGCCAGCAGCTTGGGGACAGGGGGAAATCAGCCCCAGCATTTT; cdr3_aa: CASSLGTGGNQPQHF
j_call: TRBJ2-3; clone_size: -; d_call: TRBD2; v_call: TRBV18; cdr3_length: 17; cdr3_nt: TGTGCCAGCTCACCGTCTTCTACGGGACTAAGTTCTGATACGCAGTATTTT; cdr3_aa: CASSPSSTGLSSDTQYF